This T cell receptor beta chain was sequenced for a study of OX40 agonist ivuxolimab in advanced cancers. As for the study in general: Three patients, one with hepatocellular carcinoma and two with cutaneous melanoma, achieved partial responses.

The CDR3 spans 13 residues. Germline V gene lookup returns CDR1 LNHDA and CDR2 SQIVND (reference sequence). With V trimmed by 7 bases and J by 7 bases, 4 bases remained unmatched. In this sample, this clone turned up once. Antigen specificity is unknown. Systemic immunosuppression or a history of autoimmune disease excluded patients. Blood draws occurred at baseline, cycle 4 day 1, and cycle 7 day 1. Sequenced by immunoSEQ multiplex PCR; TCRdb stores in-frame clones only, minus some. The table shows 59,000 or so clones, with around 87% occurring only once. Study-wide results and limits: At 0.1 to 3.0 mg/kg, clonal expansion of CD4+ and CD8+ blood T cells had occurred by week 6.

The source material was CD4+ or CD8+ T cells sorted from blood, sampled in a trial of the OX40 agonist ivuxolimab. The J gene is TRBJ1-2, the V gene TRBV19; 12 bases line up with TRBD1. This clonotype was sampled from an adult with an advanced solid tumor such as melanoma, head and neck, liver or kidney cancer. CDR3 sequence reads: CASTWDRGPGYTF. CDR3 in DNA: TGTGCCAGTACTTGGGACAGGGGGCCTGGCTACACCTTC.